These 10 T cell receptor beta chains share one sample of origin, sequenced in a study of CD8+ T cells in alopecia areata. The authors extracted RNA and reverse transcribed it into cDNA as the sequencing template. Using immunoSEQ multiplex PCR, the repertoire was profiled, and TCRdb retains in-frame clones only, with some absent. The sample lists about 97,000 clones, 41% occurring once. What was sequenced was CD4+ T cells sorted from blood. All receptors come from a human donor with alopecia areata.

The table lists this clone with a few counts. Sequence at one end of the junction differs from germline and may be a read error. The gene calls are TRBV7-7 and TRBJ2-3; D unclear. The germline V gene has CDR1 SSHAT and CDR2 FNYEAQ (reference sequence). The CDR3 totals 15 residues. In DNA form, the CDR3 reads TGTGCTAGCAGCCCCGTTCCGGCGAGCACAGATACGCAGTATTTT. Protein sequence: CASSPVPASTDTQYF.

The genes are TRBV30 and TRBJ2-7; D is perhaps TRBD1 or TRBD2 (5 bases each). Germline V gene sequence: CDR1 GTSNPN, CDR2 SVGIG (reference sequence). The CDR3 consists of 11 residues. With 0 bases removed from V and 5 bases from J, the gap between germline ends came to 5 bases. For the CDR3, the DNA is TGTGCCTGGAGTGTGGGACACGAGCAGTACTTC. Translation: CAWSVGHEQYF.

The V and J genes are TRBV27 and TRBJ1-4; 7 nucleotides agree with TRBD1. With 5 bases clipped from V and 5 bases from J, the junction kept 8 bases outside the gene matches. The CDR3 runs 15 residues. CDR1 is MNHEY and CDR2 is SMNVEV in the germline V gene (reference sequence). The CDR3 protein is CASSAVSQGNEKLFF. The CDR3 DNA sequence: TGTGCCAGCAGTGCCGTCTCACAGGGGAATGAAAAACTGTTTTTT.

This chain uses TRBV30 with TRBJ1-5; 7 bases are shared with TRBD1. CDR3 size: 13 residues. Germline V gene data show CDR1 as GTSNPN and CDR2 as SVGIG (reference sequence). V dropped 5 bases and J dropped 5; count of bases not matched to a gene: 6. The CDR3 spells CAWAGQNYQPQHF. In nucleotides, the CDR3 is TGTGCCTGGGCGGGACAGAACTATCAGCCCCAGCATTTT.

The rearrangement links TRBV30 to TRBJ1-1; possible D gene TRBD1, 5 bases. Germline CDR1 and CDR2: GTSNPN and SVGIG (reference sequence). V gave up 5 bases and J gave up 4 bases, with 14 bases separating them. This CDR3 is built from 13 residues. Written as DNA, the CDR3 is TGTGCCTGGGCGCGAGGGGCTCCCACTGAAGCTTTCTTT. Amino acids: CAWARGAPTEAFF.

This clone came up a few times. V is TRBV7-2 and J is TRBJ1-2, with 7 bases matching TRBD1. This CDR3 contains 17 residues. With V trimmed by 4 bases and J by 1 base, 12 bases remained unmatched. Germline-derived CDR1 and CDR2 are SGHTA and FQGNSA. In nucleotides, the CDR3 is TGTGCCAGCAGCTCTCGACCCTCGACAGGGATTAACTATGGCTACACCTTC. Translation gives CASSSRPSTGINYGYTF.

This sequence joins TRBV2 and TRBJ2-2; D might be TRBD2 (6 bases). Germline V CDR1 and CDR2: SNHLY, FYNNEI. The CDR3 extends over 15 amino acids. Trimming removed 7 bases from V and 4 bases from J, with 16 bases in between. In nucleotides, the CDR3 is TGTGCCAGCACGGCCGTAGCGGTTAGCACCGGGGAGCTGTTTTTT. Its translation is CASTAVAVSTGELFF.

The rearrangement joins TRBV7-2 to TRBJ2-7, with D perhaps matching TRBD2 (5 bases). Trimming left V 1 base short and J 0 bases short, with 10 bases between. Germline V gene sequence: CDR1 SGHTA, CDR2 FQGNSA. There are 15 residues in the CDR3. In nucleotides, the CDR3 is TGTGCCAGCAGCTTAGTTGTTGGGAGCTCCTACGAGCAGTACTTC. Its translation is CASSLVVGSSYEQYF.

A few counts support this clone. The chain employs TRBV4-3 and TRBJ2-2, with D unclear. Germline CDR1 and CDR2: LGHNA and YSLEER. Trimming pared 1 base from V and 2 bases from J, leaving 17 bases between. The CDR3 contains 18 residues. The CDR3 spells CASSQVSVFTTNTGELFF. The CDR3 DNA follows: TGCGCCAGCAGCCAAGTCAGTGTATTCACAACTAACACCGGGGAGCTGTTTTTT.

The chain employs TRBV5-6 and TRBJ2-3; 8 bases agree with TRBD2. V gave up 0 bases and J gave up 0 bases; unmatched junction bases: 3. The CDR3 consists of 16 residues. The V gene's germline CDR1 is SGHDT and CDR2 YYEEEE. The CDR3: CASSLAGGPSTDTQYF. Written as DNA, the CDR3 is TGTGCCAGCAGCTTGGCGGGGGGGCCGAGCACAGATACGCAGTATTTT.